These 16 T cell receptor beta chains were sequenced from one sample in a study of T cells in Graves' hyperthyroidism and ophthalmopathy. TCR beta CDR3 regions were amplified from RNA. The HTBI primer set served for first-round RT-PCR of the TCR CDR3. TCRdb itself ran the multiplex PCR reads through MiXCR, one entry per CDR3 protein. The table includes about 400,000 distinct CDR3 sequences, less than 20% detected once. The sequenced sample consisted of blood. These receptors were collected from a woman aged 18-29 years with Graves' hyperthyroidism that later progressed to Graves' ophthalmopathy.

This clonotype was seen more than once but under ten times. CDR3: CASSLTGNEQYF. CDR3 coding DNA: TGTGCCAGCAGTTTGACTGGGAACGAGCAGTACTTC. The J gene is TRBJ2-7, the V gene TRBV13; D call uncertain. V lost 6 bases, J lost 5 bases, and 11 bases lay in between. From germline, CDR1 is PRHDT and CDR2 FYEKMQ (reference sequence). This CDR3 is 12 amino acids long.

The J gene is TRBJ2-1, the V gene TRBV6-2 or TRBV6-3, with D perhaps TRBD1 (6 bases). CDR3 length equals 17 residues. Trimming cost V 7 bases and J 1 base, with 20 bases left between them. Germline lookup yields CDR1 MNHEY and CDR2 SVGEGT. The CDR3 DNA is TGTGCCAGCACCACGGGACACCCAGAGGGTTCCTACAATGAGCAGTTCTTC. It yields the protein CASTTGHPEGSYNEQFF.

In its sample, this clonotype was seen many times. The J gene is TRBJ2-1, the V gene TRBV2; D remains ambiguous. CDR3 length: 15 residues. Germline values: CDR1 SNHLY, CDR2 FYNNEI. Trimming left V 3 bases short and J 3 bases short, with 12 bases between. The CDR3 DNA reads as TGTGCCAGCAGTGAGAGTAGTGCCCTCTACAATGAGCAGTTCTTC. Amino acids: CASSESSALYNEQFF.

The chain has TRBV4-2 and TRBJ2-6, with D maybe TRBD2 (5 bases). From germline, CDR1 is LGHNA and CDR2 YNFKEQ. V was trimmed by 5 bases and J by 0 bases, leaving 14 bases between them. The CDR3 totals 17 residues. DNA of the CDR3: TGTGCCAGCAGCTTAGAGGGCCCACTCTCTGGGGCCAACGTCCTGACTTTC. Translated, it gives CASSLEGPLSGANVLTF.

This clonotype was picked up many times. The chain links TRBV6-2 or TRBV6-3 to TRBJ1-2; 9 bases align to TRBD1. This CDR3 contains 15 residues. CDR1 MNHEY and CDR2 SVGEGT come from the germline V gene. Trimming cost V 6 bases and J 4 bases; bases outside gene matches: 9. The CDR3 region is CASRLQGAPVYGYTF. As DNA, the CDR3 is TGTGCCAGCAGACTACAGGGGGCGCCGGTCTATGGCTACACCTTC.

Ten or more counts support this clonotype. The chain combines TRBV5-1 with TRBJ1-1, with D maybe TRBD1 (5 bases). The CDR3 is made up of 16 amino acids. Germline V gives CDR1 SGHRS, CDR2 YFSETQ. Trimming shortened V by 4 bases and J by 4 bases, and 20 bases separated the two germline ends. The CDR3 nucleotides read TGCGCCAGCAGCCCCGCGCTCGGGGGAATCGCCACTGAAGCTTTCTTT. Translated, it gives CASSPALGGIATEAFF.

This clonotype was detected many times. This rearrangement joins TRBV10-3 to TRBJ1-1; D may be TRBD1 (6 bases). Germline-derived CDR1 and CDR2 are ENHRY and SYGVKD. The CDR3 has 17 residues. The germline V and J ends were trimmed by 1 base and 1 base, with 16 bases remaining between them. Here the CDR3 reads CAISEWGPGHQNTEAFF. The CDR3, as DNA: TGTGCCATCAGTGAGTGGGGTCCGGGACACCAGAACACTGAAGCTTTCTTT.

This clonotype was picked up many times. The V gene is TRBV28, the J gene TRBJ2-1, with D possibly matching TRBD1 (6 bases). The V gene lost 5 bases and the J gene lost 2 bases, with 10 bases spanning the gap. CDR3 length equals 14 residues. CDR1 and CDR2 (germline): MDHEN, SYDVKM. The CDR3: CASSGGSPYNEQFF. DNA of the CDR3: TGTGCCAGCAGTGGGGGCAGTCCCTACAATGAGCAGTTCTTC.

This clonotype was recorded a few times. The chain is built from TRBV5-5 and TRBJ2-5; D assignment may be TRBD1 or TRBD2 (5 bases each). This CDR3 contains 17 residues. Germline V lookup: CDR1 SGHKS, CDR2 YYEKEE (reference sequence). Trimming pared 4 bases from V and 1 base from J, leaving 20 bases between. CDR3 DNA sequence: TGTGCCAGCAGCCCTTGGACCCGGGGCCACCCCCAAGAGACCCAGTACTTC. Protein product: CASSPWTRGHPQETQYF.

This clonotype has more than one count but fewer than ten. The chain joins TRBV4-1 to TRBJ2-1; 7 nucleotides align to TRBD2. In germline, CDR1 is MGHRA, CDR2 YSYEKL. The CDR3 has 15 residues. The J segment lost 6 bases and the V segment lost 3 bases, leaving 8 bases of the junction unmatched. The CDR3 region has the DNA TGCGCCAGCAGCCAGCCACGGGAGGCTCGCAATGAGCAGTTCTTC. Amino acid sequence: CASSQPREARNEQFF.

The chain joins TRBV5-1 to TRBJ2-7; 7 bases align to TRBD1. The length of the CDR3 is 13 residues. CDR1 is SGHRS and CDR2 is YFSETQ in the germline V gene. Germline trimming cut 2 bases from V and 5 bases from J; bases unmatched to any gene: 4. The CDR3 loop is CASSFGQENEQYF. The CDR3 DNA follows: TGCGCCAGCAGCTTTGGACAGGAGAACGAGCAGTACTTC.

This clonotype was detected only a few times. The CDR3 DNA is TGCGCCAGCAGCCAAGAACTCCCCTTGACCGGGACAGGTGCGGACACAGATACGCAGTATTTT. Translating gives CASSQELPLTGTGADTDTQYF. V is TRBV4-1 and J is TRBJ2-3; 8 positions agree with TRBD1. The CDR3 totals 21 residues. Germline V gives CDR1 MGHRA, CDR2 YSYEKL. The V segment lost 0 bases and the J segment 2 bases; nucleotides outside the gene matches: 19.

In this sample, this clonotype turned up a few times. This may be a read error: a much more frequent sequence differs by one nucleotide. This sequence joins TRBV6-9 and TRBJ2-1; the match to TRBD1 covers 7 bases. Germline loops: CDR1 MNHGY, CDR2 SVAAGI. The CDR3 spans 16 residues. DNA for the CDR3: TGTGCCAGCAGTTACCGTGGACAGGTGCCCGACAATGAGCAGCTCTTC. Protein product: CASSYRGQVPDNEQLF.

This clonotype was observed at least ten times. J is TRBJ1-4 and V is TRBV20-1; TRBD1 is a possible D gene (6 bases). Germline V gene lookup returns CDR1 DFQATT and CDR2 SNEGSKA (reference sequence). The CDR3 extends over 14 amino acids. Trimming left V 4 bases short and J 4 bases short, with 13 bases between. The CDR3 here is CSAMRQGHNEKLFF. The CDR3 DNA is TGCAGTGCTATGCGGCAGGGGCATAATGAAAAACTGTTTTTT.

The sample holds many counts of this clonotype. The chain joins TRBV15 to TRBJ1-5, with D possibly TRBD1 on 6 matching bases. This CDR3 spans 15 amino acids. Deletions cut 5 bases from V and 6 bases from J, with 17 bases between. Germline V gene data show CDR1 as LNHNV and CDR2 as YYDKDF (reference sequence). The CDR3 region is CATSSSGGGGQPQHF. The CDR3, as DNA: TGTGCCACCAGCTCCAGTGGGGGGGGCGGTCAGCCCCAGCATTTT.

This clonotype was seen repeatedly, ten times or more. The chain uses TRBV6-1 and TRBJ2-7; possibly TRBD2 for D (6 bases). There are 15 residues in the CDR3. Germline lookup yields CDR1 MNHNS and CDR2 SASEGT. V gave up 6 bases and J gave up 0 bases, with 15 bases separating them. CDR3 bases: TGTGCCAGCAGCCCAATCGGGGGTAGCTCCTACGAGCAGTACTTC. Translation: CASSPIGGSSYEQYF.